Presented here are 9 T cell receptor beta chains from one specimen sequenced in a study of blood T cells in healthy people across ages. The use of a sample-barcoded 5' primer and a J-beta primer mix characterized a second PCR of roughly 7 to 12 cycles. TCRdb reprocessed the 5' RACE reads via MiXCR and lists one record per CDR3 protein. The sample carries around 800,000 distinct CDR3 sequences, around 68% recorded once. What was sequenced was blood. These receptors were taken from a man aged 30-40 years in good health.

This chain connects TRBV19 to TRBJ2-6; unclear D gene. Trimming left V 0 bases short and J 0 bases short, with 3 bases between. Looked up from germline, CDR1 is LNHDA and CDR2 is SQIVND (reference sequence). The CDR3 loop spans 15 amino acids. CDR3 sequence reads: CASSIEGSGANVLTF. Written as DNA, the CDR3 is TGTGCCAGTAGTATAGAGGGCTCTGGGGCCAACGTCCTGACTTTC.

The chain carries TRBV4-2 and TRBJ2-7, with 12 bases aligning to TRBD2. Looked up from germline, CDR1 is LGHNA and CDR2 is YNFKEQ. V shed 3 bases, J shed 2 bases, and the junction held 5 bases outside the gene matches. This CDR3 spans 16 amino acids. CDR3 nucleotides: TGTGCCAGCAGCCAGAGACTAGCGGGGGCTACCTACGAGCAGTACTTC. Translating it yields CASSQRLAGATYEQYF.

The chain employs TRBV3-1 and TRBJ1-4; D gene uncertain. The germline V gene encodes CDR1 LGHDT and CDR2 YNNKEL (reference sequence). The CDR3 loop spans 17 amino acids. With 0 bases removed from V and 8 bases from J, the gap between germline ends came to 19 bases. This CDR3 is CASSQESALFAGEKLFF. In nucleotides, the CDR3 is TGTGCCAGCAGCCAAGAGAGCGCCCTATTTGCGGGAGAAAAACTGTTTTTT.

The chain links TRBV4-2 to TRBJ1-5, with TRBD1 as a possible D gene (5 bases). Germline values: CDR1 LGHNA, CDR2 YNFKEQ. V was trimmed by 1 base and J by 0 bases, leaving 16 bases between them. The CDR3 runs 18 residues. The CDR3 DNA reads as TGTGCCAGCAGCCAAGTACTCGGGACTCCCTTTAGCAATCAGCCCCAGCATTTT. Residues: CASSQVLGTPFSNQPQHF.

The V gene is TRBV28, the J gene TRBJ2-4; 7 bases align to TRBD1. The DNA matches TRBJ2-7 better at its end, which makes the J call doubtful. This CDR3 comprises 16 residues. Germline CDR1 reads MDHEN; CDR2 reads SYDVKM. The CDR3 coding sequence is TGTGCCAGCAGTTCAGTTAAATCACAGGGGTGGAACGAGCAGTACTTC. It specifies CASSSVKSQGWNEQYF.

This clonotype has a handful of counts. This chain connects TRBV4-2 to TRBJ1-2, with D possibly being TRBD1 (5 bases). Germline CDR1 LGHNA, CDR2 YNFKEQ. V was clipped by 0 bases and J by 3 bases, with 17 bases between them. This CDR3 is built from 17 residues. The chain's CDR3 is CASSQDGRGPSDYGYTF. CDR3 in DNA: TGTGCCAGCAGCCAAGATGGGAGGGGCCCCTCTGACTATGGCTACACCTTC.

This clonotype was counted between two and nine times. V usage is TRBV12-3 or TRBV12-4 and J usage is TRBJ2-7; D call uncertain. This CDR3 is 16 amino acids long. V gave up 4 bases and J gave up 1 base, with 17 bases separating them. The chain's CDR3 is CASSSTRRLLSYEQYF. The CDR3 coding sequence is TGTGCCAGCAGTTCAACTCGCCGGCTCCTTTCCTACGAGCAGTACTTC.

This clonotype occurred a few times. The chain carries TRBV4-1 and TRBJ2-1; 12 nucleotides agree with TRBD2. Trimming took 6 bases from V and 5 from J; bases not matched to a gene: 5. Germline V gene sequence: CDR1 MGHRA, CDR2 YSYEKL. This CDR3 has 15 residues. DNA of the CDR3: TGCGCCAGCAGACGACTAGCGGGGGAGAACAATGAGCAGTTCTTC. This gives the protein CASRRLAGENNEQFF.

A few counts support this clonotype. This CDR3 reads CASSHTLTGAYEQYF. The CDR3 region has the DNA TGCGCCAGCAGCCATACGCTGACAGGGGCCTACGAGCAGTACTTC. The chain combines TRBV4-1 with TRBJ2-7; 8 nucleotides line up with TRBD1. Per the germline V gene, CDR1 is MGHRA and CDR2 is YSYEKL. The CDR3 runs to 15 residues. Unmatched junction bases numbered 6, after V lost 3 bases and J lost 2 bases.